This T cell receptor beta chain was sequenced during a study of T cell repertoires in cytomegalovirus infection (dated by TCRdb to between 2017 and 2020). Looking at the study overall: Donor HLA type was relevant to the analysis, because carriage of CMV infection together with the matching HLA type was indicated by public TCR beta signatures.

V trim: 7 bases; J trim: 2 bases; unmatched bases: 8. Looking up the germline V gene yields CDR1 MRHNA and CDR2 SNTAGT. Its CDR3 holds 16 amino acids, cysteine through phenylalanine. The sequence is cut down to CDR3 DNA, 48 bases in frame from base 1. Sequencer: Illumina HiSeq 1500. TCRdb reprocessing: public reads trimmed at Q25 with fastp, clones called with MiXCR, in-frame beta chains kept. Every entry covers one CDR3 protein and lists the most common genes and DNA from its rows. The sample includes more than 400,000 distinct CDR3 sequences, with about 30% observed a single time. Under 15% of the sample goes to the ten largest clones. Study-wide conclusions, independent of this receptor: In the ex vivo response, HLA-C-restricted CMV-specific TCR beta clonotypes were dominant, and in two of eight donors the single most frequent clonotype came from this HLA-C-restricted group. Cumulative frequency of public TCR beta family members discriminated carriers of CMV infection plus the relevant HLA type in this cohort and an independent approximately 400-donor cohort.

Regarding this clonotype: This clone's antigen is unknown. One base away there is no much larger clone; base qualities are not given.

Specimen: PBMCs. The sequence derives from a human donor in good health (CMV status not recorded). Some clones in this sample may be carry-over from other donors' samples. The rearrangement joined TRBV6-4 to TRBJ1-4; 9 central nucleotides agree with TRBD1. The nucleotides read TGTGCCAGCATCCCGGGACAGGGTTCTACTAATGAAAAACTGTTTTTT. It codes for CASIPGQGSTNEKLFF.